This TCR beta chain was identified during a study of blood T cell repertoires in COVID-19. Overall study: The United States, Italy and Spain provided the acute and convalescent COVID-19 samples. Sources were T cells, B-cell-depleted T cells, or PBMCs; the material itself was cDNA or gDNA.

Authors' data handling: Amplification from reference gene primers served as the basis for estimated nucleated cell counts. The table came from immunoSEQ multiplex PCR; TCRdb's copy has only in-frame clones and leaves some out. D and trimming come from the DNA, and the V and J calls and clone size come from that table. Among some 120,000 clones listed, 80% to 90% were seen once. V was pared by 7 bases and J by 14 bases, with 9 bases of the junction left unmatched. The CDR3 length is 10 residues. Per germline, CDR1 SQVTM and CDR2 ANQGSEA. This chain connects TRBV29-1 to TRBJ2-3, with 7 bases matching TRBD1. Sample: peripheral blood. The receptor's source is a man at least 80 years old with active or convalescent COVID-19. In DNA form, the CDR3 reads TGCAGCGCCTACGAGGGGGCGGGGTATTTT. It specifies CSAYEGAGYF.